This passage covers 10 T cell receptor beta chains from one sample sequenced in a study of beta chain features in type 1 diabetes. Every isolated RNA sample was fully reverse transcribed, so sequencing captured expressed TCRB transcripts. Sequenced by immunoSEQ multiplex PCR; TCRdb stores in-frame clones only, minus some. This repertoire shows approximately 57,000 clones, approximately 52% found once; its top ten account for around 2.5%. Findings and limits, study-wide: TCRB CDR3 length was moderately but significantly reduced in all four CD4+ subsets of Type 1 diabetes patients.

Antigens for these TCRs are unknown. The sequenced material came from Tregs from blood. The origin of the receptors is a woman in her forties with type 1 diabetes.

V gene TRBV2 combines with J gene TRBJ2-1; 12 bases map to TRBD2. The germline gives CDR1 SNHLY, CDR2 FYNNEI. The CDR3 totals 15 residues. After removal of 6 bases from V and 12 bases from J, the junction contained 12 bases not matched to a gene. CDR3 DNA: TGTGCCAGCAGCCGCCTAGCGGGAGGGCGAGAGGTGCAGTTCTTC. It specifies CASSRLAGGREVQFF.

V and J are TRBV6-6 and TRBJ1-5; unclear D gene. Looked up from germline, CDR1 is MNHNY and CDR2 is SVGAGI (reference sequence). CDR3 length: 12 amino acids. The ends were cut back, 7 bases at V and 6 bases at J, with 10 bases in the middle. The CDR3 coding sequence is TGTGCCAGCACCGAGGGTTCTCAGCCCCAGCATTTT. Translation gives CASTEGSQPQHF.

This clone has only a few counts. The chain employs TRBV7-2 and TRBJ1-2, with 8 nucleotides matching TRBD1. Germline V lookup: CDR1 SGHTA, CDR2 FQGNSA. V dropped 1 base and J dropped 5; count of bases not matched to a gene: 3. CDR3 length: 14 amino acids. This CDR3 is CASSLGGQGYGYTF. CDR3 sequence (DNA): TGTGCCAGCAGCTTAGGCGGACAGGGATATGGCTACACCTTC.

The chain carries TRBV7-6 and TRBJ1-2; D remains ambiguous. CDR3 length: 13 amino acids. The germline V gene has CDR1 SGHVS and CDR2 FNYEAQ. The germline V and J ends were trimmed by 5 bases and 7 bases, with 14 bases remaining between them. The CDR3 reads CASSQEVMVGYTF. The CDR3 nucleotides read TGTGCCAGCAGCCAAGAGGTTATGGTTGGCTACACCTTC.

This chain joins TRBV19 and TRBJ1-1; 7 positions match TRBD1. Looked up from germline, CDR1 is LNHDA and CDR2 is SQIVND (reference sequence). The CDR3 is made up of 16 amino acids. V trimming: 4 bases; J trimming: 0 bases; junction bases outside the gene matches: 8. CDR3 sequence: CASSRTSGQLNTEAFF. In nucleotides, the CDR3 is TGTGCCAGTAGTAGAACCTCGGGACAGCTGAACACTGAAGCTTTCTTT. Together with reference TRBV19 and TRBJ1-1, the CDR3 gives the full variable domain: DGGITQSPKYLFRKEGQNVTLSCEQNLNHDAMYWYRQDPGQGLRLIYYSQIVNDFQKGDIAEGYSVSREKKESFPLTVTSAQKNPTAFYLCASSRTSGQLNTEAFFGQGTRLTVV.

The chain links TRBV5-6 to TRBJ2-2; 7 positions match TRBD1. From germline, CDR1 is SGHDT and CDR2 YYEEEE. V was clipped by 2 bases and J by 2 bases; unmatched bases: 9. CDR3 length: 17 residues. The CDR3 coding sequence is TGTGCCAGCAGCTTATCCCGGGACAGCTACAACACCGGGGAGCTGTTTTTT. Protein: CASSLSRDSYNTGELFF.

V usage is TRBV19 and J usage is TRBJ2-7; D possibly corresponds to TRBD1 (5 bases). CDR3 size: 14 residues. The germline V and J ends were trimmed by 5 bases and 1 base, with 12 bases remaining between them. Germline CDR1 and CDR2: LNHDA and SQIVND (reference sequence). CDR3 in amino acids: CASSFRQRSYEQYF. The DNA of the CDR3 is TGTGCCAGTAGTTTCCGACAGAGATCCTACGAGCAGTACTTC.

This clone has a handful of counts. The V call is TRBV6-1, the J call TRBJ1-4; D is possibly TRBD1 (6 bases). V was shortened by 4 bases and J by 7 bases, with 16 bases between the two germline ends. This CDR3 spans 15 amino acids. CDR1 and CDR2 (germline): MNHNS, SASEGT. The CDR3 DNA reads as TGTGCCAGCAGTGGAACAGGGTGGGGGGGTGAAAAACTGTTTTTT. This translates into CASSGTGWGGEKLFF.

This sequence joins TRBV11-2 and TRBJ2-7; tentative D call: TRBD1 (6 bases). The germline gives CDR1 SGHAT, CDR2 FQNNGV. This CDR3 contains 14 residues. V gave up 3 bases and J gave up 2 bases, with 11 bases separating them. CDR3 loop: CASSLGARTYEQYF. The CDR3 nucleotides read TGTGCCAGCAGCTTGGGGGCAAGAACCTACGAGCAGTACTTC.

The chain carries TRBV29-1 and TRBJ2-7; 10 bases agree with TRBD2. CDR3 length equals 13 residues. In germline, CDR1 is SQVTM, CDR2 ANQGSEA. The junction had 6 bases not matched to a gene; V was cut back by 6 bases and J by 4 bases. The CDR3 is CSVKTSGLYEQYF. In DNA, the CDR3 is TGCAGCGTGAAGACTAGCGGGTTATACGAGCAGTACTTC.